Sequencing of this T cell receptor (beta chain) was carried out in a study of cytomegalovirus exposure and HLA in healthy donors. V was shortened by 1 base and J by 7 bases, with 10 bases between the two germline ends. The CDR3 contains 14 residues. Germline assignment: CDR1 LGHNT and CDR2 FRNRAP. Sequenced by immunoSEQ multiplex PCR; TCRdb stores in-frame clones only, minus some. The sample shows roughly 86,000 clones, about 95% of them seen only once. V and J are TRBV12-5 and TRBJ2-2, with unresolved D. Sequenced sample: PBMCs. This TCR was recovered from a man in his late teens or twenties in good health and CMV-seropositive. CDR3 amino acids: CASGLDLGIGELFF. Written as DNA, the CDR3 is TGTGCTAGTGGTTTGGATCTAGGAATCGGGGAGCTGTTTTTT. Based on the CDR3 plus reference TRBV12-5 and TRBJ2-2, the full variable domain is DARVTQTPRHKVTEMGQEVTMRCQPILGHNTVFWYRQTMMQGLELLAYFRNRAPLDDSGMPKDRFSAEMPDATLATLKIQPSEPRDSAVYFCASGLDLGIGELFFGEGSRLTVL.